The rows below give T cell receptor beta chains drawn from one sample of a study of blood T cell repertoires in COVID-19. Clones were read by immunoSEQ multiplex PCR, and TCRdb kept only the in-frame ones, dropping some. Among approximately 200,000 clones listed, around four fifths were seen once. What was sequenced was peripheral blood. These receptors were collected from a woman aged 55-69 years who had recovered from COVID-19. Both conserved end residues are part of each CDR3. D genes are given only for firm matches.

CDR3 protein: CASSLDSGEQETQYF
V gene: TRBV11-2
J gene: TRBJ2-5
D gene: NA

CDR3 protein: CASSLRGSTYNEKLFF
V gene: TRBV5-1
J gene: TRBJ1-4
D gene: NA

CDR3 protein: CASSVGGGAYNEQFF
V gene: TRBV9
J gene: TRBJ2-1
D gene: TRBD2

CDR3 protein: CASSALPRGTYEQYF
V gene: TRBV7-8
J gene: TRBJ2-7
D gene: NA

CDR3 protein: CASSQNWQGWQPQHF
V gene: TRBV4-1
J gene: TRBJ1-5
D gene: NA

CDR3 protein: CASTGLAGTGELFF
V gene: TRBV9
J gene: TRBJ2-2
D gene: TRBD2

CDR3 protein: CASSLVTGDNEQFF
V gene: TRBV5-1
J gene: TRBJ2-1
D gene: NA

CDR3 protein: CAISESTGNDEQYF
V gene: TRBV10-3
J gene: TRBJ2-7
D gene: NA

CDR3 protein: CASSPPGQRNYGYTF
V gene: TRBV18
J gene: TRBJ1-2
D gene: NA

CDR3 protein: CASSLRGGTYNEQFF
V gene: TRBV5-1
J gene: TRBJ2-1
D gene: TRBD1

CDR3 protein: CASSKATPGQDPYFTDSGNTIYF
V gene: TRBV21-1
J gene: TRBJ1-3
D gene: NA

CDR3 protein: CASSLDRRPYNEQFF
V gene: TRBV7-8
J gene: TRBJ2-1
D gene: NA

CDR3 protein: CASTKQGFNYGYTF
V gene: TRBV28
J gene: TRBJ1-2
D gene: NA

CDR3 protein: CASSALPGTDTQYF
V gene: TRBV9
J gene: TRBJ2-3
D gene: NA

CDR3 protein: CASSWTGVSLEKLFF
V gene: TRBV5-8
J gene: TRBJ1-4
D gene: TRBD1

CDR3 protein: CASSTPSAGGRETQYF
V gene: TRBV5-1
J gene: TRBJ2-5
D gene: TRBD2

CDR3 protein: CASSTGGYGSTGELFF
V gene: TRBV27
J gene: TRBJ2-2
D gene: TRBD1

CDR3 protein: CASSPGAGDGTEAFF
V gene: TRBV18
J gene: TRBJ1-1
D gene: NA

CDR3 protein: CASSSPPGTGRNTIYF
V gene: TRBV5-6
J gene: TRBJ1-3
D gene: TRBD1

CDR3 protein: CASSQSGQGYGSPLHF
V gene: TRBV4-1
J gene: TRBJ1-6
D gene: NA

CDR3 protein: CASSKNTGELFF
V gene: TRBV7-8
J gene: TRBJ2-2
D gene: NA

CDR3 protein: CASSYGRNNEQFF
V gene: TRBV6-2/TRBV6-3
J gene: TRBJ2-1
D gene: NA

CDR3 protein: CASSSFTSGGADTQYF
V gene: TRBV7-3
J gene: TRBJ2-3
D gene: TRBD2

CDR3 protein: CASSRDIDSPLHF
V gene: TRBV2
J gene: TRBJ1-6
D gene: NA

CDR3 protein: CASNYPPSGRERTEAFF
V gene: TRBV7-8
J gene: TRBJ1-1
D gene: NA

CDR3 protein: CASSRRDGDMYEQYF
V gene: TRBV19
J gene: TRBJ2-7
D gene: NA

CDR3 protein: CASSPRTSGGYEQYF
V gene: TRBV3-1/TRBV3-2
J gene: TRBJ2-7
D gene: TRBD2

CDR3 protein: CASSDGRRGPDTQYF
V gene: TRBV6-1
J gene: TRBJ2-3
D gene: NA

CDR3 protein: CASSLSRVASTQYF
V gene: TRBV27
J gene: TRBJ2-5
D gene: NA

CDR3 protein: CASSLDRGPYGYTF
V gene: TRBV11-2
J gene: TRBJ1-2
D gene: NA

CDR3 protein: CASSQASSGNTIYF
V gene: TRBV5-1
J gene: TRBJ1-3
D gene: NA

CDR3 protein: CASSLGDTVGYEQYF
V gene: TRBV5-4
J gene: TRBJ2-7
D gene: NA

CDR3 protein: CASSLRGFQPQHF
V gene: TRBV7-2
J gene: TRBJ1-5
D gene: NA

CDR3 protein: CASSPQEGIYGYTF
V gene: TRBV6-5
J gene: TRBJ1-2
D gene: NA

CDR3 protein: CSVGREPYEQYF
V gene: TRBV29-1
J gene: TRBJ2-7
D gene: NA

CDR3 protein: CASSTSGAYNEQFF
V gene: TRBV9
J gene: TRBJ2-1
D gene: TRBD2

CDR3 protein: CASSLGTRAETQYF
V gene: TRBV5-6
J gene: TRBJ2-5
D gene: NA

CDR3 protein: CASSLVGQDDGEKLFF
V gene: TRBV7-8
J gene: TRBJ1-4
D gene: TRBD1

CDR3 protein: CASSFSGSLAKNIQYF
V gene: TRBV5-4
J gene: TRBJ2-4
D gene: NA

CDR3 protein: CASSQGPRSNTEAFF
V gene: TRBV4-1
J gene: TRBJ1-1
D gene: NA

CDR3 protein: CASSLKTGGEGQYF
V gene: TRBV5-4
J gene: TRBJ2-5
D gene: TRBD2

CDR3 protein: CASSFGAFLVDSPLHF
V gene: TRBV27
J gene: TRBJ1-6
D gene: NA

CDR3 protein: CASSPNGQQETQYF
V gene: TRBV7-3
J gene: TRBJ2-5
D gene: NA

CDR3 protein: CASSSLAEAFF
V gene: TRBV12-3/TRBV12-4
J gene: TRBJ1-1
D gene: NA

CDR3 protein: CASSASRGLSTEAFF
V gene: TRBV18
J gene: TRBJ1-1
D gene: NA

CDR3 protein: CASSPGQNTEAFF
V gene: TRBV7-3
J gene: TRBJ1-1
D gene: NA

CDR3 protein: CASRGQENTEAFF
V gene: TRBV10-1
J gene: TRBJ1-1
D gene: TRBD1

CDR3 protein: CASSVGNIAEQYF
V gene: TRBV9
J gene: TRBJ2-7
D gene: NA

CDR3 protein: CATSRGAGEEAFF
V gene: TRBV15
J gene: TRBJ1-1
D gene: NA